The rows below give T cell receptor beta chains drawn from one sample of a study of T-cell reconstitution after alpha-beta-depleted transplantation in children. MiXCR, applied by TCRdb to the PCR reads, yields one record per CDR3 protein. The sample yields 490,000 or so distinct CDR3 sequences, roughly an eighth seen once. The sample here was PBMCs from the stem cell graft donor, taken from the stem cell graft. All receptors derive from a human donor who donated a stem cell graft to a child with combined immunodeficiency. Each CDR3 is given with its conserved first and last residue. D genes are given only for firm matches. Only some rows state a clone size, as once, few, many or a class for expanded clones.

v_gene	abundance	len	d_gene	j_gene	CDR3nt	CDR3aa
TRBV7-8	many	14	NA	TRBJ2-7	TGTGCCAGCAGCAGTAACCGTGGGGCTTACGAGCAGTACTTC	CASSSNRGAYEQYF
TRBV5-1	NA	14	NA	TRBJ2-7	TGCGCCAGCAGCTTCACGGGCCTGTTTAGGGAGCAGTACTTC	CASSFTGLFREQYF
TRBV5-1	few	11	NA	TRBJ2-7	TGCGCCAGCAGCTCCTTTGACGAGCAGTACTTC	CASSSFDEQYF
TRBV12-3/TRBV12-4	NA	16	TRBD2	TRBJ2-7	TGTGCCAGCAGCCCTACCCTAGCGGGAGCAATCTACGAGCAGTACTTC	CASSPTLAGAIYEQYF
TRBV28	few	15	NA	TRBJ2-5	TGTGCCAGCAGCCCACCCGGGGGTCCTCAAGAGACCCAGTACTTC	CASSPPGGPQETQYF
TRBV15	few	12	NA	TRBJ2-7	TGTGCCACCAGCAGACTCAGGGACGAGCAGTACTTC	CATSRLRDEQYF
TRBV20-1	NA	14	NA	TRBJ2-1	TGCAGTGCTAAGGGACTGATTATATACAATGAGCAGTTCTTC	CSAKGLIIYNEQFF
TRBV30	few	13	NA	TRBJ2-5	TGTGCCTGGAGTCTAGGAGGGCAAGAGACCCAGTACTTC	CAWSLGGQETQYF
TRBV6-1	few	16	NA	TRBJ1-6	TGTGCCAGCAGTCCGGATGTTGGGCGCTGGGGTTCACCCCTCCACTTT	CASSPDVGRWGSPLHF
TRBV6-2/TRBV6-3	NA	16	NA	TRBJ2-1	TGTGCCAGCAGCCTTTGGGGCAGCGGGCAGCACAATGAGCAGTTCTTC	CASSLWGSGQHNEQFF
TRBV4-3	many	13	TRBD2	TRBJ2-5	TGCGCCAGCAGCCAGGGGGGGAGAGAGACCCAGTACTTC	CASSQGGRETQYF
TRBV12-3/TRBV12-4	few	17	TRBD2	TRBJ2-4	TGTGCCAGCAGTTTGGTTAGCGGGGTTTTAGCCAAAAACATTCAGTACTTC	CASSLVSGVLAKNIQYF
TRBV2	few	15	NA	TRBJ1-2	TGTGCCAGCAGTGAACGCTCAGGGGCTGGGTATGGCTACACCTTC	CASSERSGAGYGYTF
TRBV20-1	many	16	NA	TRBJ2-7	TGCAGTGCTAGAGATCGGAGGTACCTAAGCCCCTACGAGCAGTACTTC	CSARDRRYLSPYEQYF
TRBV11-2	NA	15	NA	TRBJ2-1	TGTGCCAGCAGCTTAGGACACAGGGCCGCGGATGAGCAGTTCTTC	CASSLGHRAADEQFF
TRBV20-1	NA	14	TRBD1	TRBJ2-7	TGCAGTGCCACTCCGGGACAGGGGCACTACGAGCAGTACTTC	CSATPGQGHYEQYF
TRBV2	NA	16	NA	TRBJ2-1	TGTGCCAGCAGACGCGACAGGCCCGACCTCTACAATGAGCAGTTCTTC	CASRRDRPDLYNEQFF
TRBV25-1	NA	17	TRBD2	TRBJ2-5	TGTGCCAGCAGTGACTTGACTAGCGGGGTGCACCAAGAGACCCAGTACTTC	CASSDLTSGVHQETQYF
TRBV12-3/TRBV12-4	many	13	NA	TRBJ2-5	TGTGCCAGCAGCCCTTCTGCGGGGGAGACCCAGTACTTC	CASSPSAGETQYF
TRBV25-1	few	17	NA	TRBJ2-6	TGTGCCAGCAGTTGGGGGGCGCAGGACTCTGGGGCCAACGTCCTGACTTTC	CASSWGAQDSGANVLTF
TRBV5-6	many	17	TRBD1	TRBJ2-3	TGTGCCAGCAACCCCGTAGGACAGGACCCCAGCACAGATACGCAGTATTTT	CASNPVGQDPSTDTQYF
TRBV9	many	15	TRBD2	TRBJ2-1	TGTGCCAGCAGCCCCCGGACTAGCGGTTACAATGAGCAGTTCTTC	CASSPRTSGYNEQFF
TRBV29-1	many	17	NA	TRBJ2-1	TGCAGCGTTGAAGGGGAACCGGCCTCGAGCTCCTACAATGAGCAGTTCTTC	CSVEGEPASSSYNEQFF
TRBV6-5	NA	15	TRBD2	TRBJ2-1	TGTGCCAGCAGTTACGCGCTAGCGGGACGGAATGAGCAGTTCTTC	CASSYALAGRNEQFF
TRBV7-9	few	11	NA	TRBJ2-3	TGTGCCAGCAGCTGGGACGCGGCGCAGTATTTT	CASSWDAAQYF
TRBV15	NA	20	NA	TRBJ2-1	TGTGCCACCAGCAGAGATTTGGGTTTTCTCGAGGGACAGGCGGGGGATGAGCAGTTCTTC	CATSRDLGFLEGQAGDEQFF
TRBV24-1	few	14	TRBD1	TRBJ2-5	TGTGCCACCAGTGATGCGGACAGGGAAGAGACCCAGTACTTC	CATSDADREETQYF
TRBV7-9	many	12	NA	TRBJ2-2	TGTGCCAGCAGCCCTAGCACCGGGGAGCTGTTTTTT	CASSPSTGELFF
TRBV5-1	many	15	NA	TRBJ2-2	TGCGCCAGCCACTCGGACAGCTATAACACCGGGGAGCTGTTTTTT	CASHSDSYNTGELFF
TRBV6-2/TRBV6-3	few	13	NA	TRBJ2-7	TGTGCCAGCAGTTTTGGGATGACCTACGAGCAGTACTTC	CASSFGMTYEQYF
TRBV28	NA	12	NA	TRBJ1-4	TGTGCCAGCAGGTCAACTAATGAAAAACTGTTTTTT	CASRSTNEKLFF
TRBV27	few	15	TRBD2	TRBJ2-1	TGTGCCAGCAGCTATAGCGGGCACGCGCAAGGAGAGCAGTTCTTC	CASSYSGHAQGEQFF
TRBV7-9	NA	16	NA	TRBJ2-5	TGTGCCAGCACCCTAACGTATGGGGGCGACTCGGAGACCCAGTACTTC	CASTLTYGGDSETQYF
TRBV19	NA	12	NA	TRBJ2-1	TGTGCCAGTAGTATGGGTAACAATGAGCAGTTCTTC	CASSMGNNEQFF
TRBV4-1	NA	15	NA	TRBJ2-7	TGCGCCAGCAGCCCGGGGGCCGGGCGAAACTACGAGCAGTACTTC	CASSPGAGRNYEQYF
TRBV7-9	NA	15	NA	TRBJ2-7	TGTGCCAGCAGCTTAGCTTATGGAGCTGCGGACGAGCAGTACTTC	CASSLAYGAADEQYF
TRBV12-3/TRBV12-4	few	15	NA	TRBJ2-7	TGTGCCAGCAGTTACTGGGCCGGGGTGTCCTACGAGCAGTACTTC	CASSYWAGVSYEQYF
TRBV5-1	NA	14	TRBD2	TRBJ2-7	TGCGCCAGCAGCTTCTGGACTAGCGGTGGCGAGCAGTACTTC	CASSFWTSGGEQYF
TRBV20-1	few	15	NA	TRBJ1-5	TGCAGTGCTAGAGATCCGGATCAGTTCAATCAGCCCCAGCATTTT	CSARDPDQFNQPQHF
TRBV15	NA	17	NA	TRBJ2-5	TGTGCCACCAGCAGAGTCTGGGACATAGCCACCAAAGAGACCCAGTACTTC	CATSRVWDIATKETQYF
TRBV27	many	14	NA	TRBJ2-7	TGTGCCAGCAGTTTATCCTGGGACTCCTACGAGCAGTACTTC	CASSLSWDSYEQYF
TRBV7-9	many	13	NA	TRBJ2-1	TGTGCCAGCAGCTTAACGGCAGGGCATGAGCAGTTCTTC	CASSLTAGHEQFF
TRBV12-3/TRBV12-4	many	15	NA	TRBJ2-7	TGTGCCAGCAGCCTCCGGAGGGGGACTTCCTACGAGCAGTACTTC	CASSLRRGTSYEQYF
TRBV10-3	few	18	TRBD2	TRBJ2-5	TGTGCCAGCAGGGAGGGACTAGCGGGGGGAACCGTAAAAGAGACCCAGTACTTC	CASREGLAGGTVKETQYF
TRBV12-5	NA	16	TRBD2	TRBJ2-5	TGTGCTAGTGCTTCCTTAGCGGGAGGGCTCGTCGAGACCCAGTACTTC	CASASLAGGLVETQYF
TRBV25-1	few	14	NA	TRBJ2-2	TGTGCCAGCAGTGTTGCGTTCACCACCGGGGAGCTGTTTTTT	CASSVAFTTGELFF
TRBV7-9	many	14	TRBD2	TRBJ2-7	TGTGCCAGCAGTCTCGGGGGGGGAGCCTACGAGCAGTACTTC	CASSLGGGAYEQYF
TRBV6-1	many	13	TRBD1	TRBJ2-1	TGTGCCACCGGGACAGGGGGGATGTTGGTGCAGTTCTTC	CATGTGGMLVQFF
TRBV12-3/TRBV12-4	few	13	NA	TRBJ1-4	TGTGCCAGCAGTCCCCTTTCGGGGGAAAAACTGTTTTTT	CASSPLSGEKLFF
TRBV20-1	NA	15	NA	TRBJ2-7	TGCAGTGCGAGAGGGGAAGTTGGTGGGGTCTACGAGCAGTACTTC	CSARGEVGGVYEQYF
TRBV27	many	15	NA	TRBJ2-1	TGTGCCAGCACCATGGACGGCAGCTCCTACAATGAGCAGTTCTTC	CASTMDGSSYNEQFF
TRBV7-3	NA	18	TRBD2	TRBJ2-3	TGTGCCAGCAGCCCCATAGCCCTAGCGGGGTTCTACACAGATACGCAGTATTTT	CASSPIALAGFYTDTQYF
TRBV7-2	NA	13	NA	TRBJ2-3	TGTGCCGGCGGGGGCTCTAGCACAGATACGCAGTATTTT	CAGGGSSTDTQYF
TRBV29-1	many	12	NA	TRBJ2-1	TGCAGCGGCCTCTTTCCGGGGAATGAGCAGTTCTTC	CSGLFPGNEQFF
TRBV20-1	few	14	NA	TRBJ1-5	TGCAGTGCTAGGTCCCACTATAGCAATCAGCCCCAGCATTTT	CSARSHYSNQPQHF